This section outlines one T cell receptor (beta chain) sequence together with its context. These data are taken from a study of T cell responses to AZD1222 COVID-19 vaccine. TCRdb keeps only in-frame clones here, not all; method: immunoSEQ multiplex PCR. This table holds some 120,000 clones, approximately 85% found once. This CDR3 is built from 14 residues. V lost 5 bases, J lost 11 bases, and 13 bases stayed unmatched. Germline V CDR1 and CDR2: SEHNR, FQNEAQ (reference sequence). Material: peripheral blood, obtained 28 days after the second AZD1222 dose. The rearrangement joins TRBV7-9 to TRBJ1-1, with 8 bases lining up with TRBD1. This receptor was taken from an adult who received the AZD1222 COVID-19 vaccine. The CDR3 protein is CASSPLGQGLGAFF. The CDR3 nucleotides read TGTGCCAGCAGCCCCCTCGGACAGGGCCTGGGGGCTTTCTTT.